The present T cell receptor beta chain was sequenced within a study of post-analysis software for immune sequencing data. This clonotype was picked up a small number of times. Antigen: not known. Study-wide results and caveats: Controls showed lower frequencies than patients for roughly 5 TRBV segments, and TRBV5-6, TRBV5-1 and TRBV20-1 were among these. Comparison with controls showed significantly lower normalized Chao1 diversity in multiple sclerosis patients.

Germline CDR1 ENHRY, CDR2 SYGVKD. The CDR3 is made up of 14 amino acids. The germline V and J ends were trimmed by 2 bases and 5 bases, with 9 bases remaining between them. Unique molecular identifiers were present in the TCR beta cDNA libraries. MiXCR was run by TCRdb on the PCR reads, yielding one entry per CDR3 protein. The sample carries some 690,000 distinct CDR3 sequences, approximately 30% recorded once. This rearrangement joins TRBV10-3 to TRBJ1-4, with a weak D call TRBD1 (5 bases). The receptor was isolated from a girl aged 10 to 17 with multiple sclerosis. The sequenced sample was blood. This CDR3 reads CAISELQGNEKLFF. CDR3 coding DNA: TGTGCCATCAGTGAGCTTCAGGGAAATGAAAAACTGTTTTTT.